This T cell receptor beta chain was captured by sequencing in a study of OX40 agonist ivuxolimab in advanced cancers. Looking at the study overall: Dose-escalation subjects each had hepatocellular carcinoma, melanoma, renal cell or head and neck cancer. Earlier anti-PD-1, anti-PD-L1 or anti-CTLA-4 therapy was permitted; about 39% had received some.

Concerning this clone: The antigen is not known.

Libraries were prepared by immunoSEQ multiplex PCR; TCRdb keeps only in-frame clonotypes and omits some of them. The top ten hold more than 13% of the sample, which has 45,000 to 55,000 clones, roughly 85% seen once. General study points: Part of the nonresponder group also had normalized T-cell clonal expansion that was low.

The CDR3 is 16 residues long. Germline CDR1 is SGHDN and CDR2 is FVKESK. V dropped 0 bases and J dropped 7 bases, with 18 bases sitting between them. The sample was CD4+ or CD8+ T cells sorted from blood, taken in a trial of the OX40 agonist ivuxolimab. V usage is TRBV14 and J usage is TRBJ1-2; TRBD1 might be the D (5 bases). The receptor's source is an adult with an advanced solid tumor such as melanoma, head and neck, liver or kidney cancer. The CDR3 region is CASSQDRAQVLFGYTF. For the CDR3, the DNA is TGTGCCAGCAGCCAAGATAGGGCACAGGTCCTTTTTGGCTACACCTTC.